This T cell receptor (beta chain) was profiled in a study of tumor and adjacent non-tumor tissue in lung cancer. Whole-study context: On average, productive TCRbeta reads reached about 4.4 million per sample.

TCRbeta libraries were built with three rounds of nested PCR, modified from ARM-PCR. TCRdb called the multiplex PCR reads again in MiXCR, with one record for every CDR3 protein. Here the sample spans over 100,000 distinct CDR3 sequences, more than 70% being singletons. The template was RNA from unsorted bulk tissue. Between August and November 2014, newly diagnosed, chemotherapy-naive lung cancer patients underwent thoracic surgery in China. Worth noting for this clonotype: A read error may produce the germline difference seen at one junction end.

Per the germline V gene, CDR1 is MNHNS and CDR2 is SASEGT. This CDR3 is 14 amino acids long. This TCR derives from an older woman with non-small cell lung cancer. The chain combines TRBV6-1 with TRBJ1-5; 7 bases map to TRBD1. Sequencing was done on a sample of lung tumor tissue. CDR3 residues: CASRSNRDSQPQHF. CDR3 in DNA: TGTGCTAGCAGAAGCAACAGGGACAGTCAGCCCCAGCATTTT.